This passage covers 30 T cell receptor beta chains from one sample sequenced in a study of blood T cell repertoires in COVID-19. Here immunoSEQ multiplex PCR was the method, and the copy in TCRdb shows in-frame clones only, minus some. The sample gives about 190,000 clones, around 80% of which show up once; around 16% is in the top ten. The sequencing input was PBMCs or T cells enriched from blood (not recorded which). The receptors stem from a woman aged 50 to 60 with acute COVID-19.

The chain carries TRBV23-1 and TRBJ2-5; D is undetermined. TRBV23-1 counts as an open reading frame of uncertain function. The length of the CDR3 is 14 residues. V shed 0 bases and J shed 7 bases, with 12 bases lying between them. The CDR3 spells CASSQSWQRGTQYF. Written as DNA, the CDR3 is TGCGCCAGCAGTCAATCGTGGCAGCGAGGGACCCAGTACTTC.

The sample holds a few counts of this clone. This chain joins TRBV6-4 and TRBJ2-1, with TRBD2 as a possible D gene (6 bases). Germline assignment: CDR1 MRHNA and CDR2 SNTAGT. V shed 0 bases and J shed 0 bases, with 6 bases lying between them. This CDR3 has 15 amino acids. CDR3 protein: CASSDSAGSYNEQFF. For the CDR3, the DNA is TGTGCCAGCAGTGACTCAGCGGGCTCCTACAATGAGCAGTTCTTC.

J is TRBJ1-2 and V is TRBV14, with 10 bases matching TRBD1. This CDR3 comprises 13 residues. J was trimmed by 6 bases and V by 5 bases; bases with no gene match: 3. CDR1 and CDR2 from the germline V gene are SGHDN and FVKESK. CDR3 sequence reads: CASSAGTGDGYTF. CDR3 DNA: TGTGCCAGCAGCGCCGGGACAGGGGATGGCTACACCTTC.

In nucleotides, the CDR3 is TGTGCCAGCAGCTTAACAGCCCGCCGGGACATGTACGTC. Residues: CASSLTARRDMYV. The rearrangement uses TRBV7-8 and TRBJ2-7; TRBD1 might be the D (6 bases). Germline CDR1 SGHVS, CDR2 FQNEAQ. Trimming removed 2 bases at V and 12 bases at J, with 17 bases between. The CDR3 sequence is 13 residues long.

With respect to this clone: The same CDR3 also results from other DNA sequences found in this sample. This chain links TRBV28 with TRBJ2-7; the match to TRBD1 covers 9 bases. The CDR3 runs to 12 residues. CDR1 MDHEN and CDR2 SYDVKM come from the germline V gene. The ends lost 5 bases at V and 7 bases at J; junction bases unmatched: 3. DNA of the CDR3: TGTGCCAGCAGTCCGGGACAGGGTGAGCAGTACGTC. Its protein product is CASSPGQGEQYV.

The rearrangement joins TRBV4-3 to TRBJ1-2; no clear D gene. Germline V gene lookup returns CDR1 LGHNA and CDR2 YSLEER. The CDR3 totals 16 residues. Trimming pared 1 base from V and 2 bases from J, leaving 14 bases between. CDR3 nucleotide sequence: TGCGCCAGCAGCCAAGGACCGGTGGAGGGAAACTATGGCTACACCTTC. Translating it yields CASSQGPVEGNYGYTF.

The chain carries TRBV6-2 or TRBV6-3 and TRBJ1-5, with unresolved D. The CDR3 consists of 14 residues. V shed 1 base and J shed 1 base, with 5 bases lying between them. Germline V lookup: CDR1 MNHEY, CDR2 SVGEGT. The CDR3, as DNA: TGTGCCAGCAGTTACTACGGGAGCAATCAGCCCCAGCATTTT. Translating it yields CASSYYGSNQPQHF.

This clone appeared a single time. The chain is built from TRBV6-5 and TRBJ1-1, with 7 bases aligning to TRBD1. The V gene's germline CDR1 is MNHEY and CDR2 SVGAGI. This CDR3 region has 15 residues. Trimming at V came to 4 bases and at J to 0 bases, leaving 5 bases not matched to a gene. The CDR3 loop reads CASSSRGTVNTEAFF. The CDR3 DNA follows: TGTGCCAGCAGTTCAAGGGGGACAGTGAACACTGAAGCTTTCTTT.

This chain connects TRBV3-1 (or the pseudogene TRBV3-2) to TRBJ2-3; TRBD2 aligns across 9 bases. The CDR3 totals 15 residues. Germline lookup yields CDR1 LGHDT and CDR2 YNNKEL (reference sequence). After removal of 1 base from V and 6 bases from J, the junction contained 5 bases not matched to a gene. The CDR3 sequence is CASSQGGGARDTQYF. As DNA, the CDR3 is TGTGCCAGCAGCCAAGGCGGGGGGGCCAGGGATACGCAGTATTTT.

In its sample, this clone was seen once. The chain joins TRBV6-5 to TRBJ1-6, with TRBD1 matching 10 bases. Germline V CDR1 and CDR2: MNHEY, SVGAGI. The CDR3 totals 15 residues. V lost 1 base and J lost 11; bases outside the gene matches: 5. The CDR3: CASSYLGTGETPLHF. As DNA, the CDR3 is TGTGCCAGCAGTTACTTAGGGACAGGGGAGACACCCCTCCACTTT.

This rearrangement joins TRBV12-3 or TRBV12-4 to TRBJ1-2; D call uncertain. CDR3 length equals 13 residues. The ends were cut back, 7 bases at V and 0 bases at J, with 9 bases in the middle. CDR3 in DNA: TGTGCCAGCAAACTTCATACTAACTATGGCTACACCTTC. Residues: CASKLHTNYGYTF.

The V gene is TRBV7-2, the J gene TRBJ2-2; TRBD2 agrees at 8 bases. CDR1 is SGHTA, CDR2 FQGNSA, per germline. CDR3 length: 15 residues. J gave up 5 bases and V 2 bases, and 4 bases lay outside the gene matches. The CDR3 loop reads CASSLTSGSTGELFF. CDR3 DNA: TGTGCCAGCAGCTTAACTAGCGGCTCAACCGGGGAGCTGTTTTTT. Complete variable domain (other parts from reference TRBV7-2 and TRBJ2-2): GAGVSQSPSNKVTEKGKDVELRCDPISGHTALYWYRQSLGQGLEFLIYFQGNSAPDKSGLPSDRFSAERTGGSVSTLTIQRTQQEDSAVYLCASSLTSGSTGELFFGEGSRLTVL.

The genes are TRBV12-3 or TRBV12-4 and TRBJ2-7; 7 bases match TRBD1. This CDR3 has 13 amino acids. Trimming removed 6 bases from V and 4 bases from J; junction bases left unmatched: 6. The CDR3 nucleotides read TGTGCCAGCAGCCCGACAGGGTTATACGAGCAGTACGTC. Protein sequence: CASSPTGLYEQYV.

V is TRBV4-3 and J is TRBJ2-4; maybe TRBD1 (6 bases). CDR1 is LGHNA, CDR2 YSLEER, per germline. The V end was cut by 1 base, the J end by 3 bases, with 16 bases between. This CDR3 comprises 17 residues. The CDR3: CASSQGLGAGVKNIQYF. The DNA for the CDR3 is TGCGCCAGCAGCCAAGGTTTGGGGGCCGGGGTCAAAAACATTCAGTACTTC.

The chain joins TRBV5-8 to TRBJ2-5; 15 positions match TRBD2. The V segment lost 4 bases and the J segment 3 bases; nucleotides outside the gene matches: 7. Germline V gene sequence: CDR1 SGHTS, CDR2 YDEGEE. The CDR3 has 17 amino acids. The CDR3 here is CASSPGLAGGKKETQYF. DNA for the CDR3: TGTGCCAGCAGCCCGGGACTAGCGGGGGGAAAGAAAGAGACCCAGTACTTC.

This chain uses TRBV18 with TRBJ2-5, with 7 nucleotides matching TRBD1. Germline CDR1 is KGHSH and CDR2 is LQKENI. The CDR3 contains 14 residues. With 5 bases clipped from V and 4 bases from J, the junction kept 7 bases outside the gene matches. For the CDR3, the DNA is TGTGCCAGCTCAACTATGACAGGGTCAGAGACCCAGTACTTC. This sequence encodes CASSTMTGSETQYF.

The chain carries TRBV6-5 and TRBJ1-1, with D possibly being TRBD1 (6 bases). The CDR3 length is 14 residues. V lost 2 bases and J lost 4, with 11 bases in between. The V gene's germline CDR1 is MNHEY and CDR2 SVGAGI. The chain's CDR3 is CASSYDRRLTEAFF. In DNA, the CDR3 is TGTGCCAGCAGTTACGACAGGCGACTCACTGAAGCTTTCTTT.

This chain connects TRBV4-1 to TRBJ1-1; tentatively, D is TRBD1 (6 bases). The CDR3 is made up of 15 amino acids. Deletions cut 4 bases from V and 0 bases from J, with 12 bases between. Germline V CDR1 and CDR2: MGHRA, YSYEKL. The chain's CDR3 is CASSLQGQLNTEAFF. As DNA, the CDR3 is TGCGCCAGCAGCCTGCAGGGACAATTGAACACTGAAGCTTTCTTT.

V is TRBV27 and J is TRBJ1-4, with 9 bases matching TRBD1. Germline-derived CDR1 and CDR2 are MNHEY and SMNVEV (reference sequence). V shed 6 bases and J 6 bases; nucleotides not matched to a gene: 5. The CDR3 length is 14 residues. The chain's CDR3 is CASRSDRGYEKLFF. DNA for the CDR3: TGTGCCAGCAGGAGTGACAGGGGGTATGAAAAACTGTTTTTT.

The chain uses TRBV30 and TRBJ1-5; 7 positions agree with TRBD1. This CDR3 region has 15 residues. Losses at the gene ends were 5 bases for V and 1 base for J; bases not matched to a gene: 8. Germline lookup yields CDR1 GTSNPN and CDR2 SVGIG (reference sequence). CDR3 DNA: TGTGCCTGGCAATACAGGGGTGGAAGCAATCAGCCCCAGCATTTT. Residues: CAWQYRGGSNQPQHF.

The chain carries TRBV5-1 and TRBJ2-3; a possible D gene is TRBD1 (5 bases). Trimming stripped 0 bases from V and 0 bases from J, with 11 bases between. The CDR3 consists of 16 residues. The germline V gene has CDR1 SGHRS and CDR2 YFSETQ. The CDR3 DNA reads TGCGCCAGCAGCTTGGAGGGGCGGTCTAGCACAGATACGCAGTATTTT. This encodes CASSLEGRSSTDTQYF.

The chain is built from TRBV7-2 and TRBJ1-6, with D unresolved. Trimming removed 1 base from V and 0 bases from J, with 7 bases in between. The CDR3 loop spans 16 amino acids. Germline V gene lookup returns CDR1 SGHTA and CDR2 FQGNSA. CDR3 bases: TGTGCCAGCAGCTTAGTAGCGAGCTCCTATAATTCACCCCTCCACTTT. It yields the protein CASSLVASSYNSPLHF.

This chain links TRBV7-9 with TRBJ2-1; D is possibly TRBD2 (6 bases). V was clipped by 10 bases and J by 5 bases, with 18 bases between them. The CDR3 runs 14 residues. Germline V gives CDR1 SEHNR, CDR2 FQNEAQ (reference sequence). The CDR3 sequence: CATRPLALNNEQFF. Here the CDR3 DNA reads TGTGCCACCCGGCCTCTAGCGCTAAACAATGAGCAGTTCTTC.

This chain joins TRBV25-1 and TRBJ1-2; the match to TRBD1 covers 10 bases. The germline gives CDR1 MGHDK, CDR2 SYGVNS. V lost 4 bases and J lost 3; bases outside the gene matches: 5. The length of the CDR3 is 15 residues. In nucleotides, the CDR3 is TGTGCCAGCAGTGCCCCGGACAGGGGGGACTATGGCTACACCTTC. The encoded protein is CASSAPDRGDYGYTF.

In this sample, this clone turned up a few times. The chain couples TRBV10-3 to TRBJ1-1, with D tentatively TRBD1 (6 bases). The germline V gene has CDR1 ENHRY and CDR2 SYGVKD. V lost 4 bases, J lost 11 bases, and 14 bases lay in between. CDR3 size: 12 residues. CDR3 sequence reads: CAISGSDTGAFF. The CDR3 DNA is TGTGCCATCAGTGGGTCGGACACAGGGGCTTTCTTT.

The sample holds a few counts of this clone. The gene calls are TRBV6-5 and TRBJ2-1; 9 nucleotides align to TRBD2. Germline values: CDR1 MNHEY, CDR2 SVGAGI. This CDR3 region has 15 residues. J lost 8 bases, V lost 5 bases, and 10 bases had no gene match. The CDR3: CASSHRAGGLDEQFF. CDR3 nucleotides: TGTGCCAGCAGTCACCGGGCGGGGGGGCTGGATGAGCAGTTCTTC.

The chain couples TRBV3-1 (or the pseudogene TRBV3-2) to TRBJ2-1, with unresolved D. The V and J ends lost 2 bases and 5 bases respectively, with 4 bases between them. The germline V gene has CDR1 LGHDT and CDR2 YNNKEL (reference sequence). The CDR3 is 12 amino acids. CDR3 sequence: CASSQLNNEQFF. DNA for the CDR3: TGTGCCAGCAGCCAATTAAACAATGAGCAGTTCTTC.

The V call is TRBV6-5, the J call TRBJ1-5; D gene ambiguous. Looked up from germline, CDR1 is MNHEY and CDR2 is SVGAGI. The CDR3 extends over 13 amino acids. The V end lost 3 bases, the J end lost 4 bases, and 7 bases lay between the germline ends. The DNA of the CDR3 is TGTGCCAGCAGTTATAAGAGGAATCAGCCCCAGCATTTT. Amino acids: CASSYKRNQPQHF.

The CDR3 bases are TGCGCCAGCAGCCTCACAGGGGTTGGCACTGAAGCTTTCTTT. This encodes CASSLTGVGTEAFF. The rearrangement uses TRBV5-1 and TRBJ1-1; 7 nucleotides match TRBD1. The CDR3 spans 14 residues. The V gene's germline CDR1 is SGHRS and CDR2 YFSETQ. V shed 4 bases, J shed 4 bases, and the junction held 7 bases outside the gene matches.

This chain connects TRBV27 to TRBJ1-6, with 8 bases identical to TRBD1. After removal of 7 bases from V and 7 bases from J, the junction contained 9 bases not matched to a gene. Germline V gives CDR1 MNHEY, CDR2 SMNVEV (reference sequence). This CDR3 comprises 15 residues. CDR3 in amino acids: CASNRGGGENSPLHF. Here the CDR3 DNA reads TGTGCCAGCAACAGGGGGGGTGGAGAAAATTCACCCCTCCACTTT.